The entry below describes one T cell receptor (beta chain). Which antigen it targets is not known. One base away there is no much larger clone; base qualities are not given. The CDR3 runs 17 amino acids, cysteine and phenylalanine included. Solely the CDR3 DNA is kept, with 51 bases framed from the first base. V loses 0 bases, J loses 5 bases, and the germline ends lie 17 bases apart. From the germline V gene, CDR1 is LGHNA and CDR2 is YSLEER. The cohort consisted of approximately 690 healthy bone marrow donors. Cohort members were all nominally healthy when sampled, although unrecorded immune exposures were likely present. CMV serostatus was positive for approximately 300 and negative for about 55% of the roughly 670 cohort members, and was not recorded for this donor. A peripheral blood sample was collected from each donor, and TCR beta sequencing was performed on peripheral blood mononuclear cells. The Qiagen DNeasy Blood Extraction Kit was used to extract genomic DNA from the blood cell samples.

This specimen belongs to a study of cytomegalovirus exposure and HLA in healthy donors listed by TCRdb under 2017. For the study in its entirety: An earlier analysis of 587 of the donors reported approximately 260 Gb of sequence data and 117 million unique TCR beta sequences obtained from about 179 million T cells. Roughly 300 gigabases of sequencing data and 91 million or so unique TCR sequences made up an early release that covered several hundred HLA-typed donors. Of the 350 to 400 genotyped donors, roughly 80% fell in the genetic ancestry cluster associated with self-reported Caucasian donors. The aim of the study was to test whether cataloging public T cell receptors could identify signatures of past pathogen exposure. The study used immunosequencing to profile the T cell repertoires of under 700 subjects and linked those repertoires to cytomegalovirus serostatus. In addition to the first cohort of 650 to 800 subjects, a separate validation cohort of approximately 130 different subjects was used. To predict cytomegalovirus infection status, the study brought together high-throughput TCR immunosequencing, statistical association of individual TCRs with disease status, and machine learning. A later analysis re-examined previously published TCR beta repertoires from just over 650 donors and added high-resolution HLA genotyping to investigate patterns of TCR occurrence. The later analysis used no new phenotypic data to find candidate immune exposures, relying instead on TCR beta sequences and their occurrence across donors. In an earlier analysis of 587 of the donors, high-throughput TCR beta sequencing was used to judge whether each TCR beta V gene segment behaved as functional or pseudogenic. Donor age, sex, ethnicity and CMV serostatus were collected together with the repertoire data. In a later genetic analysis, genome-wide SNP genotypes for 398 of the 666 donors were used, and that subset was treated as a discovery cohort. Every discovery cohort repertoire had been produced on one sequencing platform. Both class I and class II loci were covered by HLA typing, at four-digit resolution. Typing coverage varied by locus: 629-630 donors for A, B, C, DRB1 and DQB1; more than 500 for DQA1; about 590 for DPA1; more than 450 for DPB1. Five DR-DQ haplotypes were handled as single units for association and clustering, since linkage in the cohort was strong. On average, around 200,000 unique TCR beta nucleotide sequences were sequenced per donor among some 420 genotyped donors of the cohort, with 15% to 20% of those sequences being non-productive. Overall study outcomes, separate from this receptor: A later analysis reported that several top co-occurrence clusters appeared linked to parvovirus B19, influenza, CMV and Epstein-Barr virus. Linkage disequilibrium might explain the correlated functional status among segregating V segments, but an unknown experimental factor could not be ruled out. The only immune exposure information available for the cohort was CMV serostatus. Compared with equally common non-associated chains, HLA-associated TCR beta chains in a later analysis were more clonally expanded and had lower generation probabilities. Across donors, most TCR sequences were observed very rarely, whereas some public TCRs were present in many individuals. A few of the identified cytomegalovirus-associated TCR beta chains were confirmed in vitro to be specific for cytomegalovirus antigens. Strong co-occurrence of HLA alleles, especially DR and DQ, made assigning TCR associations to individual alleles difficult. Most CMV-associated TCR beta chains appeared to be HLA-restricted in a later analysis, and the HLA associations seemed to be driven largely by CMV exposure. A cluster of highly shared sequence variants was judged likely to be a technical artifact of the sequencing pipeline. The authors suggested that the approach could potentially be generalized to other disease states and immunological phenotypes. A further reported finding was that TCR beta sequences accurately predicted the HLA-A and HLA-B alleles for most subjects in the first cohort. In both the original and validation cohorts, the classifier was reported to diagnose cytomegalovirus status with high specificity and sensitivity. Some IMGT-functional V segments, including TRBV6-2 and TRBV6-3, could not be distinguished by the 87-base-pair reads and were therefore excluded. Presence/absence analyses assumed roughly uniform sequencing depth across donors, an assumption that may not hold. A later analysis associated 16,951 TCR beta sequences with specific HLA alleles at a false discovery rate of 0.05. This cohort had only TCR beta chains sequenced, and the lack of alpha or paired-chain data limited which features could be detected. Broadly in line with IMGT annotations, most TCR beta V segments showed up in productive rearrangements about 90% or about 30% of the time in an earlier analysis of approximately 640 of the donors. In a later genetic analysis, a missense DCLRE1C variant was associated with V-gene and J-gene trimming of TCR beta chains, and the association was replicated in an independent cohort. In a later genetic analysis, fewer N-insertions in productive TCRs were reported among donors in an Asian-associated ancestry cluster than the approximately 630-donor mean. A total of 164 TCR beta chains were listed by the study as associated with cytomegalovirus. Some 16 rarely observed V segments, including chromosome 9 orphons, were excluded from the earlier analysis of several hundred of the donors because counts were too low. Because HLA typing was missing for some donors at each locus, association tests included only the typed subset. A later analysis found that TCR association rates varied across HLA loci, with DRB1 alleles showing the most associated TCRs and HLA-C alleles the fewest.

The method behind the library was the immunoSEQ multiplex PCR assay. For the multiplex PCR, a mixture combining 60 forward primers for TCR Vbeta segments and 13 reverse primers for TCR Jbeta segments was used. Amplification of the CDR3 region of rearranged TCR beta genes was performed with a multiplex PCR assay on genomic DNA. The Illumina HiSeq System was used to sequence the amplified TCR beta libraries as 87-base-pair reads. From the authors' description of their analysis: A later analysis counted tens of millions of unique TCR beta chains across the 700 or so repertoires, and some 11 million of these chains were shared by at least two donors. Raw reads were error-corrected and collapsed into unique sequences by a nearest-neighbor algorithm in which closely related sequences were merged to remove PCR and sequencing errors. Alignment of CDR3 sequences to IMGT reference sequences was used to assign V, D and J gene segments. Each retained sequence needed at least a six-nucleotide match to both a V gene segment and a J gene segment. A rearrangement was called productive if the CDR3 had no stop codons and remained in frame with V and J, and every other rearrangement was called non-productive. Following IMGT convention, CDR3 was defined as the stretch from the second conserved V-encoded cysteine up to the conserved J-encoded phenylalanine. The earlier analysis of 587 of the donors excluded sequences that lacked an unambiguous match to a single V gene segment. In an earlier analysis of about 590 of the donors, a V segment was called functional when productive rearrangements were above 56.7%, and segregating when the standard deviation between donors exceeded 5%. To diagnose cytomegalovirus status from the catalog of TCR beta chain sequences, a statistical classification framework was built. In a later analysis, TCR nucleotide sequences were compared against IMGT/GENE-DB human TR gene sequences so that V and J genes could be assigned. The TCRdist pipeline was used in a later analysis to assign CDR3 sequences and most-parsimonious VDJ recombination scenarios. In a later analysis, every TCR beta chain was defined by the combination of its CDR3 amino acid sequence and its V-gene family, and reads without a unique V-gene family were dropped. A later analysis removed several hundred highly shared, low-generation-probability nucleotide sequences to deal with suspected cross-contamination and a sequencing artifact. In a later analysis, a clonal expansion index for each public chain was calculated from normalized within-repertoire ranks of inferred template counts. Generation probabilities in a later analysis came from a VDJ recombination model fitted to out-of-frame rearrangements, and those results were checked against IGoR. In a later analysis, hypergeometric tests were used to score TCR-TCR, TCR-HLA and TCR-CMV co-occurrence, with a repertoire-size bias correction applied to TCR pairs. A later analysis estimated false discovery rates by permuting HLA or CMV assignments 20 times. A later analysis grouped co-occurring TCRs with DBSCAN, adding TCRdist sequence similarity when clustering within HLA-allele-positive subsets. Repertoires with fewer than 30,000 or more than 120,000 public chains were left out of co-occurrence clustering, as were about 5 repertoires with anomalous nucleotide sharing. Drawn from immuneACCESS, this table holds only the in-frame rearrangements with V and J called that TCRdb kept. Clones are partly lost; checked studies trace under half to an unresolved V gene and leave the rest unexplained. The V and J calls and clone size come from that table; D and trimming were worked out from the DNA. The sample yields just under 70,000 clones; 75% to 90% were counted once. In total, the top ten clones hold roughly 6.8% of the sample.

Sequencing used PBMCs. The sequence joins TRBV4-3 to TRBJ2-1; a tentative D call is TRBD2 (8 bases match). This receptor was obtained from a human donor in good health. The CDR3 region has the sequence CASSQDRGTAGDNEQFF. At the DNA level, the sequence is TGCGCCAGCAGCCAAGATCGGGGGACAGCGGGGGACAATGAGCAGTTCTTC.